The clone carrying this T cell receptor beta chain was seen a few times. Repertoires were generated with immunoSEQ multiplex PCR, while TCRdb's copy carries only in-frame clones and drops some. The sample consists of 150,000 or so clones, about 88% of them appearing once. Followed longitudinally, the Seattle patients had been enrolled during active infection. The source of the sample is a study of blood T cell repertoires in COVID-19. About the study: The United States, Italy and Spain were the sources of the acute and convalescent COVID-19 samples. T cells, B-cell-depleted T cells, or PBMCs provided the cDNA or gDNA that served as material.

The CDR3 totals 15 residues. With 2 bases clipped from V and 2 bases from J, the junction kept 4 bases outside the gene matches. Germline assignment: CDR1 KGHSH and CDR2 LQKENI. The TCR was taken from a man in his sixties with COVID-19, enrolled during active disease. The sample consisted of peripheral blood. This chain connects TRBV18 to TRBJ1-1; 8 nucleotides match TRBD1. CDR3 nucleotides: TGTGCCAGCTCACCAGGACAGGGAAGAAACACTGAAGCTTTCTTT. Protein product: CASSPGQGRNTEAFF.